The 27 T cell receptor beta chains reported below all come from one sample, sequenced in a study of blood T cell repertoires in COVID-19. TCRdb's copy holds only in-frame clones and misses some; the assay was immunoSEQ multiplex PCR. Seen here are about 140,000 clones, roughly four fifths observed once, and the top ten hold more than 3.5%. The sample was peripheral blood. These receptors all come from a woman aged 55-69 years with acute or convalescent COVID-19.

This chain connects TRBV28 to TRBJ1-6, with 7 bases aligning to TRBD1. The CDR3 contains 16 residues. Germline V gene lookup returns CDR1 MDHEN and CDR2 SYDVKM. Trimming cost V 5 bases and J 0 bases; bases outside gene matches: 4. The chain's CDR3 is CASSEGANSYNSPLHF. CDR3 nucleotide sequence: TGTGCCAGCAGTGAGGGGGCGAACTCCTATAATTCACCCCTCCACTTT.

The V and J genes are TRBV4-1 and TRBJ2-1; a weak D match, TRBD1 (6 bases). The CDR3 consists of 17 residues. The germline V and J ends were trimmed by 4 bases and 5 bases, with 21 bases remaining between them. CDR1 and CDR2 (germline): MGHRA, YSYEKL. The CDR3 coding sequence is TGCGCCAGCAGCCCCAGGGGATCGCTTAACCTGGACAATGAGCAGTTCTTC. Encoded protein: CASSPRGSLNLDNEQFF.

This clone has only a few counts. This rearrangement joins TRBV6-6 to TRBJ2-1; TRBD2 aligns across 9 bases. The CDR3 is made up of 16 amino acids. Trimming at V came to 2 bases and at J to 7 bases, leaving 9 bases not matched to a gene. CDR1 is MNHNY, CDR2 SVGAGI, per germline (reference sequence). CDR3 in DNA: TGTGCCAGCAGTTACCGAGCGGGAGGTACCCCTAATGAGCAGTTCTTC. This codes for CASSYRAGGTPNEQFF.

This clone was found a few times. The chain combines TRBV6-5 with TRBJ2-7; TRBD1 matches at 8 bases. The germline gives CDR1 MNHEY, CDR2 SVGAGI. This CDR3 is built from 16 residues. V was clipped by 1 base and J by 2 bases; unmatched bases: 7. The CDR3 DNA reads as TGTGCCAGCAGTTACTACACGGACAGGGCCGCCTACGAGCAGTACTTC. It codes for CASSYYTDRAAYEQYF.

Note on this clone: A much larger clone differs from this one at a single base, so this may be a read error. The chain uses TRBV7-2 and TRBJ2-3, with no clear D. From germline, CDR1 is SGHTA and CDR2 FQGNSA. The CDR3 covers 11 residues. Trimming pared 7 bases from V and 2 bases from J, leaving 4 bases between. The CDR3: CASTNTDTQYF. Written as DNA, the CDR3 is TGTGCCAGCACCAACACAGATACGCAGTATTTT.

Remarks on this clone: Other DNA sequences in the sample encode the same CDR3. This sequence joins TRBV28 and TRBJ2-3; D call uncertain. CDR3 size: 11 residues. From germline, CDR1 is MDHEN and CDR2 SYDVKM. Deletions cut 3 bases from V and 4 bases from J, with 2 bases between. CDR3 in DNA: TGTGCCAGCAGTTTCTCAGATACGCAGTATTTT. Residues: CASSFSDTQYF.

V usage is TRBV4-3 and J usage is TRBJ1-2, with a possible D match to TRBD1 (6 bases). Germline CDR1 and CDR2: LGHNA and YSLEER. V was cut by 4 bases and J by 6 bases, with 21 bases left in between. The CDR3 length is 16 residues. The CDR3 nucleotides are TGCGCCAGCAGCCTCGCTGTCACAGGGACTAGGGATGGCTACACCTTC. This encodes CASSLAVTGTRDGYTF.

The CDR3 region is CASSMDRDTEAFF. The CDR3 DNA is TGTGCCAGTAGTATGGACAGGGACACTGAAGCTTTCTTT. The chain carries TRBV19 and TRBJ1-1; 8 positions agree with TRBD1. J lost 3 bases, V lost 3 bases, and 0 bases had no gene match. There are 13 residues in the CDR3. In germline, CDR1 is LNHDA, CDR2 SQIVND (reference sequence).

J is TRBJ2-1 and V is TRBV9; 7 bases align to TRBD2. The germline CDR1 and CDR2 sequences are SGDLS and YYNGEE. This CDR3 spans 12 amino acids. J lost 7 bases, V lost 3 bases, and 1 base had no gene match. The CDR3 DNA reads TGTGCCAGCAGCGGCGGGAGTAATGAGCAGTTCTTC. Protein product: CASSGGSNEQFF.

This chain connects TRBV28 to TRBJ1-2, with D possibly being TRBD1 (5 bases). The length of the CDR3 is 17 residues. V shed 2 bases and J shed 1 base, with 17 bases lying between them. Per the germline V gene, CDR1 is MDHEN and CDR2 is SYDVKM. The CDR3 here is CASSLAVGVDFNYGYTF. The CDR3 DNA reads as TGTGCCAGCAGTTTAGCGGTAGGGGTCGACTTTAACTATGGCTACACCTTC.

This clone has only a few counts. The gene calls are TRBV5-1 and TRBJ1-1; D possibly corresponds to TRBD1 (6 bases). Per the germline V gene, CDR1 is SGHRS and CDR2 is YFSETQ. The CDR3 extends over 15 amino acids. Trimming removed 3 bases from V and 1 base from J, with 13 bases in between. For the CDR3, the DNA is TGCGCCAGCAGCTCACTACAGGGTAGGAACACTGAAGCTTTCTTT. It yields the protein CASSSLQGRNTEAFF.

In this sample, this clone turned up once. J is TRBJ1-2 and V is TRBV19, with 7 bases fitting TRBD1. The germline V gene encodes CDR1 LNHDA and CDR2 SQIVND (reference sequence). The CDR3 spans 14 residues. Trimming at V came to 5 bases and at J to 4 bases, leaving 7 bases not matched to a gene. The CDR3 here is CASSPPGQRYGYTF. CDR3 nucleotides: TGTGCCAGTAGTCCACCGGGACAGCGCTATGGCTACACCTTC.

This clone occurred a few times. The chain combines TRBV4-1 with TRBJ2-3; tentative D call: TRBD1 (7 bases). The CDR3 covers 16 residues. Germline lookup yields CDR1 MGHRA and CDR2 YSYEKL. Trimming removed 0 bases at V and 9 bases at J, with 19 bases between. The CDR3 nucleotides read TGCGCCAGCAGCCAAGATCGGTGGCGGGACAGTGGGACGCAGTATTTT. This encodes CASSQDRWRDSGTQYF.

V usage is TRBV7-6 and J usage is TRBJ2-3, with D tentatively TRBD1 (5 bases). V was clipped by 1 base and J by 3 bases, with 11 bases between them. This CDR3 is 15 amino acids long. From germline, CDR1 is SGHVS and CDR2 FNYEAQ. CDR3 loop: CASSLGGGATDTQYF. DNA for the CDR3: TGTGCCAGCAGCTTAGGAGGTGGGGCGACAGATACGCAGTATTTT.

This clone appeared once. This chain uses TRBV19 with TRBJ2-1; 12 nucleotides match TRBD2. The V segment lost 3 bases and the J segment 16 bases; nucleotides outside the gene matches: 7. CDR1 and CDR2 (germline): LNHDA, SQIVND (reference sequence). The CDR3 covers 13 residues. CDR3 residues: CASSIDPSGRAFF. DNA for the CDR3: TGTGCCAGTAGTATTGACCCTAGCGGGAGGGCATTCTTC.

This sequence joins TRBV30 and TRBJ1-4; 9 bases align to TRBD1. CDR3 length: 14 residues. Unmatched junction bases numbered 4, after V lost 4 bases and J lost 4 bases. CDR1 is GTSNPN and CDR2 is SVGIG in the germline V gene (reference sequence). The CDR3 coding sequence is TGTGCCTGGAAGCGGACAGGGGTTAATGAAAAACTGTTTTTT. Amino acid sequence: CAWKRTGVNEKLFF.

CDR3 loop: CASSTQPGPGNEQFF. The CDR3 coding sequence is TGTGCCAGCAGCACACAACCGGGCCCGGGGAATGAGCAGTTCTTC. The chain uses TRBV9 and TRBJ2-1; D is perhaps TRBD2 (5 bases). Germline CDR1 is SGDLS and CDR2 is YYNGEE. The CDR3 has 15 residues. The V end was cut by 4 bases, the J end by 7 bases, with 18 bases between.

The CDR3 loop is CASNRGNYGYTF. In nucleotides, the CDR3 is TGTGCCAGCAACAGGGGCAACTATGGCTACACCTTC. The chain recombines TRBV5-6 with TRBJ1-2; 7 nucleotides match TRBD1. CDR3 length: 12 amino acids. J gave up 2 bases and V 6 bases, and 1 base lay outside the gene matches. The germline V gene has CDR1 SGHDT and CDR2 YYEEEE. The entire variable domain, with the rest obtained from reference TRBV5-6 and TRBJ1-2, is as follows: DAGVTQSPTHLIKTRGQQVTLRCSPKSGHDTVSWYQQALGQGPQFIFQYYEEEERQRGNFPDRFSGHQFPNYSSELNVNALLLGDSALYLCASNRGNYGYTFGSGTRLTVV.

This chain connects TRBV28 to TRBJ1-2; perhaps TRBD1 as D (6 bases). The ends were cut back, 4 bases at V and 3 bases at J, with 12 bases in the middle. The CDR3 loop spans 14 amino acids. Germline V gene data show CDR1 as MDHEN and CDR2 as SYDVKM. The CDR3 DNA reads as TGTGCCAGCAGTTCCTTAAAGGGGGACTATGGCTACACCTTC. Protein: CASSSLKGDYGYTF.

The gene calls are TRBV7-9 and TRBJ1-1, with D unclear. Germline V gene data show CDR1 as SEHNR and CDR2 as FQNEAQ (reference sequence). The CDR3 sequence is 14 residues long. Trimming cost V 3 bases and J 6 bases, with 14 bases left between them. DNA of the CDR3: TGTGCCAGCAGCTTCGTCGGGGTAGAGTCTGAAGCTTTCTTT. This gives the protein CASSFVGVESEAFF. Based on the CDR3 plus reference TRBV7-9 and TRBJ1-1, the full variable domain is DTGVSQNPRHKITKRGQNVTFRCDPISEHNRLYWYRQTLGQGPEFLTYFQNEAQLEKSRLLSDRFSAERPKGSFSTLEIQRTEQGDSAMYLCASSFVGVESEAFFGQGTRLTVV.

The rearrangement uses TRBV9 and TRBJ1-3; 8 bases line up with TRBD1. The trim removed 3 bases at V and 2 bases at J, leaving 4 bases unmatched. Germline V gene data show CDR1 as SGDLS and CDR2 as YYNGEE. The CDR3 spans 15 residues. The CDR3 loop is CASSALQGAGNTIYF. The CDR3 DNA reads as TGTGCCAGCAGCGCGTTACAGGGGGCTGGAAACACCATATATTTT.

A single count supports this clone. The rearrangement joins TRBV12-3 or TRBV12-4 to TRBJ1-5; D unclear. CDR3 size: 13 residues. Trimming removed 3 bases from V and 4 bases from J, with 7 bases in between. The CDR3 is CASSFTLNQPQHF. In DNA form, the CDR3 reads TGTGCCAGCAGTTTTACACTAAATCAGCCCCAGCATTTT.

V and J are TRBV19 and TRBJ2-2, with D uncertain. The CDR3 runs to 12 residues. From germline, CDR1 is LNHDA and CDR2 SQIVND (reference sequence). V gave up 10 bases and J gave up 6 bases, with 12 bases separating them. CDR3 sequence reads: CATREVAGELFF. The DNA for the CDR3 is TGTGCCACTCGAGAGGTCGCCGGGGAGCTGTTTTTT. Based on the CDR3 plus reference TRBV19 and TRBJ2-2, the full variable domain is DGGITQSPKYLFRKEGQNVTLSCEQNLNHDAMYWYRQDPGQGLRLIYYSQIVNDFQKGDIAEGYSVSREKKESFPLTVTSAQKNPTAFYLCATREVAGELFFGEGSRLTVL.

This chain joins TRBV14 and TRBJ1-6; D call uncertain. Germline V gene data show CDR1 as SGHDN and CDR2 as FVKESK. V was clipped by 1 base and J by 5 bases, with 6 bases between them. The CDR3 has 14 amino acids. CDR3 protein: CASSQGPNNSPLHF. CDR3 DNA sequence: TGTGCCAGCAGCCAAGGGCCGAATAATTCACCCCTCCACTTT.

This clone was seen more than once but under ten times. The chain recombines TRBV5-4 with TRBJ1-1; maybe TRBD1 (6 bases). The CDR3 is 16 residues long. CDR1 is SGHNT, CDR2 YYREEE, per germline (reference sequence). Trimming cost V 1 base and J 4 bases, with 17 bases left between them. DNA of the CDR3: TGTGCCAGCAGCTTGCGACCAAAGGGGGGGGGCACTGAAGCTTTCTTT. Its protein product is CASSLRPKGGGTEAFF. Full variable domain (missing parts from reference TRBV5-4 and TRBJ1-1): ETGVTQSPTHLIKTRGQQVTLRCSSQSGHNTVSWYQQALGQGPQFIFQYYREEENGRGNFPPRFSGLQFPNYSSELNVNALELDDSALYLCASSLRPKGGGTEAFFGQGTRLTVV.

The CDR3 here is CASSLTDWGPNYGYTF. In DNA, the CDR3 is TGTGCCAGCAGTTTAACGGATTGGGGGCCTAACTATGGCTACACCTTC. V gene TRBV28 combines with J gene TRBJ1-2; D may be TRBD1 (6 bases). The V and J ends lost 2 bases and 0 bases respectively, with 13 bases between them. This CDR3 comprises 16 residues. The germline V gene encodes CDR1 MDHEN and CDR2 SYDVKM.

This chain connects TRBV28 to TRBJ1-5; D call uncertain. Germline CDR1 and CDR2: MDHEN and SYDVKM. CDR3 size: 13 residues. With 6 bases removed from V and 6 bases from J, the gap between germline ends came to 12 bases. CDR3 region: CASSSGTGQPQHF. The CDR3 DNA reads TGTGCCAGCAGCTCGGGAACTGGTCAGCCCCAGCATTTT.